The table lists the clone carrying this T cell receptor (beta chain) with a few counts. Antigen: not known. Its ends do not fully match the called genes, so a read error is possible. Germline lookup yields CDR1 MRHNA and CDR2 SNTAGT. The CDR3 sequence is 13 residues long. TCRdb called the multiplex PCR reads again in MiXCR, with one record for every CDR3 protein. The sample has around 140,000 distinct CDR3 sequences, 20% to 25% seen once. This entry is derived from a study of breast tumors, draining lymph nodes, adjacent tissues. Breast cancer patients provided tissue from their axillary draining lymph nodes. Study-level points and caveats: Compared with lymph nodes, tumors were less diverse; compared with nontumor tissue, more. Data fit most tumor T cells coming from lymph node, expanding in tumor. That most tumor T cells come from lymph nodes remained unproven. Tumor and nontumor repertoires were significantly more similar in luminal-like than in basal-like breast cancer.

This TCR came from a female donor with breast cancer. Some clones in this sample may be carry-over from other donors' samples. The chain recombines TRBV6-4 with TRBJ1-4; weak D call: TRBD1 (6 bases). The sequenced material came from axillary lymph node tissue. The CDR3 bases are TGTGCCAGCAGTTACAGGGACGGTGAAAGACTGTTTTTT. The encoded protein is CASSYRDGERLFF.